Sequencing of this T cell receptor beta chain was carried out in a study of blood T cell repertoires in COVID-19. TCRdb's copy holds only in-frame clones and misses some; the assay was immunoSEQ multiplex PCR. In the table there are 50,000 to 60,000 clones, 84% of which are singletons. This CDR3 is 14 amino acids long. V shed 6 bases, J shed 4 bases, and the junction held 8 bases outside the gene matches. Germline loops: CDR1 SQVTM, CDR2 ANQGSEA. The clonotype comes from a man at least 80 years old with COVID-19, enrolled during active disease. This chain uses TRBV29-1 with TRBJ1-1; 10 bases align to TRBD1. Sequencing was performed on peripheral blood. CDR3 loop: CSVTPGQGSTEAFF. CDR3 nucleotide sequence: TGCAGCGTGACGCCGGGACAGGGGTCCACTGAAGCTTTCTTT.